This T cell receptor beta chain was obtained from a study of cytomegalovirus exposure and HLA in healthy donors. Study results and limitations: Within an earlier analysis, most TCR beta V segments proved productive either about 87% or about 30% of the time.

To note about this clone: The antigen is not known.

Germline V lookup: CDR1 SGHTA, CDR2 FQGNSA. The CDR3 totals 13 residues. V was pared by 5 bases and J by 9 bases, with 15 bases between. It was with 60 Vbeta and 13 Jbeta primers that the PCR ran. Only in-frame clones appear in the TCRdb table, and some are missing; sequencing was by immunoSEQ multiplex PCR. The table shows 200,000 to 300,000 clones, with almost 85% occurring only once. The clonotype comes from a woman aged 40 to 55 in good health and CMV-seropositive. This rearrangement joins TRBV7-2 to TRBJ2-3, with D possibly TRBD2 on 7 matching bases. The sequenced material came from PBMCs. The CDR3: CASSQPGEGTQYF. In DNA, the CDR3 is TGTGCCAGCAGCCAGCCAGGGGAGGGGACGCAGTATTTT.